This T cell receptor (beta chain) appears in the sequencing data of a study of shared T cell receptors in the human thymus. The ends were cut back, 6 bases at V and 3 bases at J, with 15 bases in the middle. CDR1 and CDR2 from the germline V gene are MNHEY and SMNVEV (reference sequence). CDR3 length: 14 residues. TCRdb keeps only in-frame clones here, not all; method: immunoSEQ multiplex PCR. In the table there are 500,000 to 550,000 clones, approximately 80% of which are singletons. These same data were also listed under a study on human thymus T cells. That work adds: All donors were healthy Finnish infants who were undergoing corrective surgery to treat congenital heart defects. Thymic tissue was derived from resections collected during corrective heart surgery. Use of V and J genes seemed skewed within the thymic and blood repertoires. There were highly overlapping thymic repertoires among unrelated individuals, as related research reported.

V usage is TRBV27 and J usage is TRBJ2-7, with TRBD1 as a possible D gene (8 bases). The sequencing sample was made of thymocytes. The receptor was derived from a boy in the first two years of life with a congenital heart defect. For the CDR3, the DNA is TGTGCCAGCAGCAAGGACAGGGAGGGCTACGAGCAGTACTTC. Protein: CASSKDREGYEQYF.